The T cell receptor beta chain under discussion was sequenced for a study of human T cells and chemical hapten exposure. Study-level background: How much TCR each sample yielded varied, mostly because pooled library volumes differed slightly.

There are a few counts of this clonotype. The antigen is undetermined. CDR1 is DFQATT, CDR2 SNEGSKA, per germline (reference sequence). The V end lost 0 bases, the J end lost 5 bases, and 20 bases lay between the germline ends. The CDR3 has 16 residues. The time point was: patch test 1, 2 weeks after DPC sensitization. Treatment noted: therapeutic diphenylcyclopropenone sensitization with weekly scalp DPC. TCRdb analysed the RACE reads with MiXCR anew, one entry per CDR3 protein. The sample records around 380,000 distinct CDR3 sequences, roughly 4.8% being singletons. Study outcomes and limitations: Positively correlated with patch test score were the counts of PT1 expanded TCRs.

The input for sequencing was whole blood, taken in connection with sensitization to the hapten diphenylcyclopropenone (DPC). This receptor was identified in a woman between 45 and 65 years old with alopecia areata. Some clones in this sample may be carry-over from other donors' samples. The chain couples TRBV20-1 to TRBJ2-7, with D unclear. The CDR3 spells CSARDQVRAERDEQYF. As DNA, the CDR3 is TGCAGTGCTAGAGATCAAGTAAGGGCCGAGCGAGACGAGCAGTACTTC.